Sequencing of this T cell receptor beta chain was carried out in a study of blood T cell repertoires in COVID-19. With 6 bases removed from V and 1 base from J, the gap between germline ends came to 9 bases. This CDR3 spans 13 amino acids. In the study's own analysis: Researchers report that nucleated cell counts were estimated from reference gene primer amplification. Profiling relied on immunoSEQ multiplex PCR, and the TCRdb table lists in-frame clones only, not all of them. V and J calls plus clone size are reproduced from that table; the DNA served to infer D and trimming. The data contain around 320,000 clones, roughly 87% of them seen just once; the ten biggest clones take up more than 2%.

Sequences were obtained from peripheral blood. The sequence derives from a man aged 18 to 35 with active or convalescent COVID-19. This sequence joins TRBV12-3 or TRBV12-4 and TRBJ1-1; D remains ambiguous. CDR3 bases: TGTGCCAGCAGGGAGGGTCGGAACACTGAAGCTTTCTTT. Amino acids: CASREGRNTEAFF.